These 2 T cell receptor beta chains share one sample of origin, sequenced in a study of T cells after yellow fever vaccination. TCRdb analysed the 5' RACE reads with MiXCR anew, one entry per CDR3 protein. The data hold hundreds of thousands of distinct CDR3 sequences, with over 4.5% observed a single time. Sequencing used CD4+ T cells sorted from PBMCs, obtained on the day of the yellow fever booster vaccination. These receptors came from a man between 18 and 29 years old who received the YFV17D yellow fever vaccine.

The chain combines TRBV20-1 with TRBJ1-6; possibly TRBD1 for D (5 bases). The CDR3 has 16 amino acids. CDR1 is DFQATT, CDR2 SNEGSKA, per germline (reference sequence). V shed 3 bases and J shed 10 bases, with 22 bases lying between them. The CDR3 region is CSARRAGLIRESPLHF. The CDR3 DNA sequence: TGCAGTGCTAGGAGGGCAGGGTTGATTCGGGAATCACCCCTCCACTTT.

This clonotype was observed a handful of times. The chain uses TRBV4-2 and TRBJ2-7, with D possibly matching TRBD1 (6 bases). V lost 4 bases to trimming and J lost 7 bases, with 17 bases between them. CDR3 length: 14 residues. In germline, CDR1 is LGHNA, CDR2 YNFKEQ. CDR3 bases: TGTGCCAGCAGCCCTGGGCAGGGGAATCGGGAGCAGTACTTC. Protein product: CASSPGQGNREQYF.